The subject of this entry is one T cell receptor beta chain. Both 60 Vbeta primers and 13 Jbeta primers went into the PCR. Profiled with immunoSEQ multiplex PCR; TCRdb holds only in-frame clones, not every one. The sample shows approximately 140,000 clones, roughly 80% of them seen only once. The study sampled nominally healthy donors, though unrecorded immune exposures were likely. The sample originates from a study of cytomegalovirus exposure and HLA in healthy donors. The CDR3 contains 16 residues. V was clipped by 0 bases and J by 0 bases, with 11 bases between them. From germline, CDR1 is SGHRS and CDR2 YFSETQ.

Sequenced: PBMCs. The TCR was taken from a man aged 35-49 years in good health and CMV-seropositive. The J gene is TRBJ2-3, the V gene TRBV5-1, with a possible D match to TRBD1 (6 bases). The CDR3 sequence is CASSLEGHTSTDTQYF. Here the CDR3 DNA reads TGCGCCAGCAGCTTGGAGGGACACACTAGCACAGATACGCAGTATTTT.